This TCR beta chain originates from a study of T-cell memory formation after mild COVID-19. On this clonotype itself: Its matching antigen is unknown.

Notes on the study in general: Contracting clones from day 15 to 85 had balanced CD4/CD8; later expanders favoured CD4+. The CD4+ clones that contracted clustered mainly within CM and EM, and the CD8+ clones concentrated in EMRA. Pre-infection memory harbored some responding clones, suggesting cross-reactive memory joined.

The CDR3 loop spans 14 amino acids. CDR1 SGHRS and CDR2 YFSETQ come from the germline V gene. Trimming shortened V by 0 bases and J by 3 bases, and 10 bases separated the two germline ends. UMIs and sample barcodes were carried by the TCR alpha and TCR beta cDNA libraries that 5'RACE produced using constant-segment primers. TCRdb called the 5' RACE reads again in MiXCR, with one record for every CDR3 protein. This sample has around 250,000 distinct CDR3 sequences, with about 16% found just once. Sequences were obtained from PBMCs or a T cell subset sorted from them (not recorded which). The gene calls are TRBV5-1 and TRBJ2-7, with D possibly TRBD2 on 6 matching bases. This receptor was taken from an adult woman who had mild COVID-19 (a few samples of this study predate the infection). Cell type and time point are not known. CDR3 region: CASSLEVGGYEQYF. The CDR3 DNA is TGCGCCAGCAGCTTGGAGGTGGGAGGCTACGAGCAGTACTTC.